Described below is a single T cell receptor (beta chain) sequence and its context. Individual cDNA molecules received unique molecular identifiers during library preparation. TCRdb reprocessed the 5' RACE reads via MiXCR and lists one record per CDR3 protein. The data hold about 87,000 distinct CDR3 sequences, with 11% to 15% observed a single time. This entry belongs to a study of early T cells in non-severe SARS-CoV-2 infection. The ends lost 0 bases at V and 7 bases at J; junction bases unmatched: 2. The CDR3 contains 13 residues. CDR1 and CDR2 (germline): DFQATT, SNEGSKA (reference sequence). The sample taken for sequencing was whole blood. This TCR was recovered from an adult who was a healthcare worker with PCR-confirmed SARS-CoV-2 infection or an uninfected control (not recorded which). The chain uses TRBV20-1 and TRBJ2-2, with 7 positions matching TRBD1. The CDR3 nucleotides read TGCAGTGCTAGAGACAGGGGGAACGGGGAGCTGTTTTTT. Amino acid sequence: CSARDRGNGELFF.